This TCR beta chain stems from a study of patients and donors after allogeneic stem cell transplantation. Regarding this clonotype: An end of the junction does not agree with germline; a read error may underlie this.

TCRdb analysed the RT-PCR reads with MiXCR anew, one entry per CDR3 protein. The table has 920,000 or so distinct CDR3 sequences, over 15% seen once. Germline V gene lookup returns CDR1 MDHEN and CDR2 SYDVKM. This CDR3 has 13 amino acids. The chain couples TRBV28 to TRBJ2-7; perhaps TRBD2 as D (6 bases). The TCR comes from a human donor who was either an allogeneic HSCT recipient or a stem cell or donor lymphocyte infusion donor (not recorded which). It is not recorded whose cells these are; they may come from a transplant donor. Source material: blood, either unsorted or a sorted T cell fraction (not recorded which). CDR3 amino acids: CASSLKGWGTSRF. The CDR3 region has the DNA TGTGCCAGCAGTTTAAAGGGTTGGGGGACTTCCCGCTTC.